These 20 T cell receptor beta chains were sequenced from one sample in a study of blood T cell repertoires in COVID-19. TCRdb's copy holds only in-frame clones and misses some; the assay was immunoSEQ multiplex PCR. The table includes some 300,000 clones, 85% to 90% detected once. The material sequenced was peripheral blood. The receptors were sampled from a man aged 65 to 79 with acute or convalescent COVID-19.

The gene calls are TRBV29-1 and TRBJ2-5, with 10 bases fitting TRBD2. The V and J ends lost 5 bases and 5 bases, in that order; junction bases with no gene match: 20. From germline, CDR1 is SQVTM and CDR2 ANQGSEA. This CDR3 is 18 amino acids long. The CDR3, as DNA: TGCAGCGTTCTGTCGAGGGGAGTAGCGGGGGGCTGGCCGGAGACCCAGTACTTC. Its translation: CSVLSRGVAGGWPETQYF. Combining the CDR3 with reference TRBV29-1 and TRBJ2-5 gives the whole variable domain SAVISQKPSRDICQRGTSLTIQCQVDSQVTMMFWYRQQPGQSLTLIATANQGSEATYESGFVIDKFPISRPNLTFSTLTVSNMSPEDSSIYLCSVLSRGVAGGWPETQYFGPGTRLLVL.

The chain has TRBV20-1 and TRBJ1-1, with 9 bases matching TRBD1. Germline V gene sequence: CDR1 DFQATT, CDR2 SNEGSKA (reference sequence). The CDR3 sequence is 16 residues long. V lost 3 bases and J lost 4; bases outside the gene matches: 12. This chain's CDR3 is CSASPGQGGRATEAFF. The CDR3 nucleotides are TGCAGTGCTAGTCCGGGACAGGGTGGCCGAGCCACTGAAGCTTTCTTT.

The chain carries TRBV5-1 and TRBJ1-4; D might be TRBD1 (6 bases). V lost 0 bases and J 7 bases, leaving 7 bases between the germline ends. The CDR3 sequence is 13 residues long. Germline CDR1 and CDR2: SGHRS and YFSETQ. CDR3 protein: CASSLGRGEKLFF. The CDR3 DNA reads TGCGCCAGCAGCTTGGGCAGGGGTGAAAAACTGTTTTTT.

DNA for the CDR3: TGTGCCAGCAGTGAATGGCGCGGGTTAGAGACCCAGTACTTC. Residues: CASSEWRGLETQYF. The chain joins TRBV2 to TRBJ2-5, with TRBD2 as a possible D gene (5 bases). Germline V gives CDR1 SNHLY, CDR2 FYNNEI. CDR3 length equals 14 residues. Trimming cost V 2 bases and J 4 bases, with 11 bases left between them.

The J gene is TRBJ2-3, the V gene TRBV5-1; D may be TRBD1 (6 bases). V gave up 4 bases and J gave up 4 bases, with 10 bases separating them. This CDR3 contains 13 residues. Germline-derived CDR1 and CDR2 are SGHRS and YFSETQ. The CDR3 loop is CASSPTGPDTQYF. In DNA form, the CDR3 reads TGCGCCAGCAGCCCCACAGGGCCAGATACGCAGTATTTT.

This clone was detected a few times. This rearrangement joins TRBV28 to TRBJ2-5; the match to TRBD2 covers 16 bases. Unmatched junction bases numbered 4, after V lost 5 bases and J lost 4 bases. In germline, CDR1 is MDHEN, CDR2 SYDVKM. This CDR3 has 16 amino acids. The CDR3 DNA follows: TGTGCCAGCAGTACGGGACTAGCGGGGGGGCGAGAGACCCAGTACTTC. Amino acids: CASSTGLAGGRETQYF.

V is TRBV5-1 and J is TRBJ2-2, with 9 bases fitting TRBD1. The CDR3 sequence is 16 residues long. Unmatched junction bases numbered 8, after V lost 4 bases and J lost 4 bases. Germline V gene sequence: CDR1 SGHRS, CDR2 YFSETQ. CDR3 protein: CASSRDRVEGTGELFF. DNA of the CDR3: TGCGCCAGCAGCAGGGACAGGGTGGAGGGCACCGGGGAGCTGTTTTTT. The whole variable domain, filled in from reference TRBV5-1 and TRBJ2-2, reads KAGVTQTPRYLIKTRGQQVTLSCSPISGHRSVSWYQQTPGQGLQFLFEYFSETQRNKGNFPGRFSGRQFSNSRSEMNVSTLELGDSALYLCASSRDRVEGTGELFFGEGSRLTVL.

This CDR3 reads CSVGSGTVANTQYF. CDR3 in DNA: TGCAGCGTGGGGTCCGGGACAGTGGCGAATACGCAGTATTTT. The rearrangement uses TRBV29-1 and TRBJ2-3; 7 bases fit TRBD1. The CDR3 is 14 amino acids. Trimming removed 6 bases from V and 7 bases from J; junction bases left unmatched: 13. Looked up from germline, CDR1 is SQVTM and CDR2 is ANQGSEA.

This clone has a handful of counts. The gene calls are TRBV7-2 and TRBJ1-3; D may be TRBD1 (6 bases). There are 15 residues in the CDR3. Trimming took 4 bases from V and 9 from J, leaving 19 bases between them. Germline assignment: CDR1 SGHTA and CDR2 FQGNSA. CDR3 sequence (DNA): TGTGCCAGCAGCTCTACTGGGGGCTATCGGCCCACCATATATTTT. Translating gives CASSSTGGYRPTIYF.

CDR3 region: CASSSSNGQGPFF. The CDR3 coding sequence is TGTGCCAGCAGTTCAAGCAACGGACAGGGGCCGTTCTTC. The rearrangement uses TRBV28 and TRBJ2-1, with 9 bases identical to TRBD1. CDR1 and CDR2 (germline): MDHEN, SYDVKM. The CDR3 is made up of 13 amino acids. Losses at the gene ends were 4 bases for V and 15 bases for J; bases not matched to a gene: 10. Supplemented by reference TRBV28 and TRBJ2-1, the full variable domain reads DVKVTQSSRYLVKRTGEKVFLECVQDMDHENMFWYRQDPGLGLRLIYFSYDVKMKEKGDIPEGYSVSREKKERFSLILESASTNQTSMYLCASSSSNGQGPFFGPGTRLTVL.

The chain employs TRBV29-1 and TRBJ1-1; D not certain. The CDR3 length is 11 residues. Germline CDR1 is SQVTM and CDR2 is ANQGSEA. V lost 6 bases and J 1 base, leaving 6 bases between the germline ends. CDR3 in amino acids: CSVPGNTEAFF. As DNA, the CDR3 is TGCAGCGTCCCGGGGAACACTGAAGCTTTCTTT. Drawing the rest from reference TRBV29-1 and TRBJ1-1, the complete variable domain is SAVISQKPSRDICQRGTSLTIQCQVDSQVTMMFWYRQQPGQSLTLIATANQGSEATYESGFVIDKFPISRPNLTFSTLTVSNMSPEDSSIYLCSVPGNTEAFFGQGTRLTVV.

The chain recombines TRBV29-1 with TRBJ2-7; 7 positions agree with TRBD1. The junction had 13 bases not matched to a gene; V was cut back by 8 bases and J by 6 bases. Germline CDR1 SQVTM, CDR2 ANQGSEA. The CDR3 is made up of 13 amino acids. CDR3 sequence: CSYQFDRVGEQYF. CDR3 bases: TGCAGCTACCAGTTCGACAGGGTTGGCGAGCAGTACTTC.

This clone was counted a few times. The rearrangement links TRBV7-2 to TRBJ1-2, with D possibly being TRBD1 (5 bases). With 1 base removed from V and 2 bases from J, the gap between germline ends came to 14 bases. This CDR3 has 16 residues. The V gene's germline CDR1 is SGHTA and CDR2 FQGNSA. CDR3 in DNA: TGTGCCAGCAGCTTAGTTTCAGGGAAGCCCAACTATGGCTACACCTTC. Encoded protein: CASSLVSGKPNYGYTF.

The gene calls are TRBV9 and TRBJ2-2; weak D call: TRBD1 (6 bases). The CDR3 consists of 14 residues. V lost 3 bases and J 4 bases, leaving 10 bases between the germline ends. From germline, CDR1 is SGDLS and CDR2 YYNGEE. The CDR3 loop reads CASSATGFTGELFF. The CDR3 coding sequence is TGTGCCAGCAGCGCAACAGGGTTCACCGGGGAGCTGTTTTTT.

This clone appeared a single time. V gene TRBV4-2 combines with J gene TRBJ2-3; TRBD2 aligns across 12 bases. V was clipped by 0 bases and J by 5 bases; unmatched bases: 0. CDR1 is LGHNA, CDR2 YNFKEQ, per germline. CDR3 size: 15 residues. The CDR3 reads CASSQEGLAGDTQYF. The CDR3 region has the DNA TGTGCCAGCAGCCAAGAGGGACTAGCGGGAGATACGCAGTATTTT.

The J gene is TRBJ1-3, the V gene TRBV18, with unresolved D. Trimming left V 6 bases short and J 4 bases short, with 13 bases between. Germline V gene data show CDR1 as KGHSH and CDR2 as LQKENI. The CDR3 consists of 14 residues. The CDR3 coding sequence is TGTGCCAGCTCGCCCGCATCAGGCGGAAACACCATATATTTT. The encoded protein is CASSPASGGNTIYF.

V is TRBV7-2 and J is TRBJ1-5, with 11 bases identical to TRBD1. The junction had 2 bases not matched to a gene; V was cut back by 4 bases and J by 6 bases. From germline, CDR1 is SGHTA and CDR2 FQGNSA. This CDR3 has 14 amino acids. CDR3 sequence (DNA): TGTGCCAGCAGCTGGACAGGGGGCCTTCAGCCCCAGCATTTT. It yields the protein CASSWTGGLQPQHF.

J is TRBJ2-1 and V is TRBV3-1 (or the pseudogene TRBV3-2); tentatively, D is TRBD2 (6 bases). V dropped 0 bases and J dropped 2 bases, with 11 bases sitting between them. Germline V CDR1 and CDR2: LGHDT, YNNKEL (reference sequence). The CDR3 sequence is 16 residues long. CDR3 amino acids: CASSQEGGITYNEQFF. DNA for the CDR3: TGTGCCAGCAGCCAAGAGGGCGGGATTACCTACAATGAGCAGTTCTTC.

V is TRBV2 and J is TRBJ2-1; 7 bases agree with TRBD2. CDR3 length equals 13 residues. V shed 6 bases and J 4 bases; nucleotides not matched to a gene: 3. Germline CDR1 SNHLY, CDR2 FYNNEI. CDR3 sequence: CASRGLTYNEQFF. The CDR3 DNA follows: TGTGCCAGCAGGGGACTAACTTACAATGAGCAGTTCTTC.

The rearrangement uses TRBV5-1 and TRBJ2-6, with 7 bases matching TRBD2. CDR1 is SGHRS and CDR2 is YFSETQ in the germline V gene. With 3 bases clipped from V and 6 bases from J, the junction kept 3 bases outside the gene matches. The length of the CDR3 is 14 residues. The CDR3 protein is CASSSGGEANVLTF. The CDR3 bases are TGCGCCAGCAGCTCGGGAGGTGAGGCCAACGTCCTGACTTTC.